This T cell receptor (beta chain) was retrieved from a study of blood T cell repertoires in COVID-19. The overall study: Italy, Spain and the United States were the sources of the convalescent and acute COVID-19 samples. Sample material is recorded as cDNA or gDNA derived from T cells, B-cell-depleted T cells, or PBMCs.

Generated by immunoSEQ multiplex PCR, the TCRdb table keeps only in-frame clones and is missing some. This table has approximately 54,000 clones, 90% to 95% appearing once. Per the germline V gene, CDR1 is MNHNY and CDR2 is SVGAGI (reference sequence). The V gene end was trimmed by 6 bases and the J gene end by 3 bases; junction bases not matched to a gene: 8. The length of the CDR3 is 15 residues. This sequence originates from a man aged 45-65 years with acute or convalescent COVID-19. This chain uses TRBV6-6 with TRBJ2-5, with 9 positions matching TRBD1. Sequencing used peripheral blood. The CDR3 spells CASSQPGQGKETQYF. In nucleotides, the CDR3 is TGTGCCAGCAGCCAACCGGGACAGGGAAAAGAGACCCAGTACTTC.